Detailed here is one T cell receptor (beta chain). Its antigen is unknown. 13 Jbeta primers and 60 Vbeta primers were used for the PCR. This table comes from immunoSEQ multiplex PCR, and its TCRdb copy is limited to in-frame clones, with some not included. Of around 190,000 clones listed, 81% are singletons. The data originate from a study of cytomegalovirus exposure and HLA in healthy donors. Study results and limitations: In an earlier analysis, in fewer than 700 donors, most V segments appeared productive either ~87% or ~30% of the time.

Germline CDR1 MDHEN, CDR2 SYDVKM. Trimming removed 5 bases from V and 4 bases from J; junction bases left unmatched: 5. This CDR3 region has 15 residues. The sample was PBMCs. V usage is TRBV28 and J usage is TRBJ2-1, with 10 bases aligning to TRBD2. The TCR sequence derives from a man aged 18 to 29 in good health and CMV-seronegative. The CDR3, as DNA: TGTGCCAGCAGTCCTACTAGCGGGGCGTACAATGAGCAGTTCTTC. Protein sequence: CASSPTSGAYNEQFF.